The rows below give T cell receptor beta chains drawn from one sample of a study of T-cell reconstitution after alpha-beta-depleted transplantation in children. TCRdb reprocessed the PCR reads via MiXCR and lists one record per CDR3 protein. The sample carries 800,000 to 1,000,000 distinct CDR3 sequences, about 31% recorded once. The sample here was PBMCs, mostly from graft donor cells, taken 360 days after TCRalphabeta/CD19-depleted stem cell transplant. The receptors derive from a boy younger than two who had a stem cell transplant for SCID, so the T cells may come from the graft donor. CDR3s include the opening cysteine and the closing phenylalanine or tryptophan. A D gene is named only where the DNA matches it firmly. The listing skips clone size in some rows; elsewhere it reads once, few, many or a size class.

V	size	D	J	DNA	CDR3
TRBV4-3	.	.	TRBJ2-1	TGCGCCAGCAGCCAAGATGGGTCCCCCTACAATGAGCAGTTCTTC	CASSQDGSPYNEQFF
TRBV30	few	TRBD1	TRBJ1-1	TGTGCCTGCCTCCCCAGAGTGAGGGGGCCCCTGAACACTGAAGCTTTCTTT	CACLPRVRGPLNTEAFF
TRBV6-2/TRBV6-3	.	.	TRBJ2-7	TGTGCCAGCAGTACGACATGGACAGCAGCCTACGAGCAGTACTTC	CASSTTWTAAYEQYF
TRBV7-2	few	TRBD1	TRBJ2-5	TGTGCCAGCAGCTTAAAGACAGGGTACCAAGAGACCCAGTACTTC	CASSLKTGYQETQYF
TRBV12-3/TRBV12-4	few	.	TRBJ1-1	TGTGCCAGCAGTTTTTACACCTACCCGAACACTGAAGCTTTCTTT	CASSFYTYPNTEAFF
TRBV5-1	.	.	TRBJ2-3	TGCGCCAGCAGCTTGCCGGGCCGGAGGGAGCCGACAGATACGCAGTATTTT	CASSLPGRREPTDTQYF
TRBV4-3	few	TRBD1	TRBJ1-1	TGCGCCAGCAGCCACCAACAGGGGCAGGCTGAAGCTTTCTTT	CASSHQQGQAEAFF
TRBV10-3	few	.	TRBJ1-3	TGTGCCATCAAAGGCGAGGCCAGTGGGCTTGGAAACACCATATATTTT	CAIKGEASGLGNTIYF
TRBV5-1	few	TRBD1	TRBJ2-5	TGCGCCAGCAGCGGGGGACAGCCGGGAGAGACCCAGTACTTC	CASSGGQPGETQYF
TRBV11-2	few	.	TRBJ2-5	TGTGCCAGCAGACCCCTGGCAGGGGCCCAAGAGACCCAGTACTTC	CASRPLAGAQETQYF
TRBV7-2	.	.	TRBJ2-2	TGTGCCAGCAGCTTAGATTTCAGGACCGGGGAGCTGTTTTTT	CASSLDFRTGELFF
TRBV2	.	TRBD1	TRBJ1-1	TGTGCCAGCACCGGGACAGGGCCCATGAACACTGAAGCTTTCTTT	CASTGTGPMNTEAFF
TRBV6-1	.	.	TRBJ1-4	TGTGCCAGCAGTCCTACACGGGGGGGAGGTGAAAAACTGTTTTTT	CASSPTRGGGEKLFF
TRBV19	.	.	TRBJ1-5	TGTGCCAGTACGTTAGGGGTTCAGCCCCAGCATTTT	CASTLGVQPQHF
TRBV29-1	many	.	TRBJ2-7	TGCAGCGTTGGTCAGGGCCAGGGTTCCTACGAGCAGTACTTC	CSVGQGQGSYEQYF
TRBV18	few	.	TRBJ2-5	TGTGCCAGCTCACCACCGGACTATCCAAATCGGGAGACCCAGTACTTC	CASSPPDYPNRETQYF
TRBV5-1	.	.	TRBJ2-7	TGCGCCAGCAGCCCCGAACAGGGGGGGACCTACGAGCAGTACTTC	CASSPEQGGTYEQYF
TRBV5-1	.	.	TRBJ2-1	TGCGCCAGCAGCTTTGGTCCCGGGGAGGAATCGTACAATGAGCAGTTCTTC	CASSFGPGEESYNEQFF
TRBV18	.	.	TRBJ2-7	TGTGCCAGCTCACCACAAACAGGGATCAACGAGCAGTACTTC	CASSPQTGINEQYF
TRBV3-1	.	.	TRBJ2-7	TGTGCCAGCAGCCAAGATCTCGTGGAGGGACAGTACTTC	CASSQDLVEGQYF
TRBV15	.	.	TRBJ2-3	TGTGCCACCAGCAAGGGACGGGGGAGCACAGATACGCAGTATTTT	CATSKGRGSTDTQYF
TRBV19	.	TRBD1	TRBJ2-7	TGTGCCAGTAGTACGGGACAGCCTCCCTACGAGCAGTACTTC	CASSTGQPPYEQYF
TRBV29-1	few	TRBD2	TRBJ2-1	TGCAGCGGGGAAGTTAGCGGGGCCTGGAATGAGCAGTTCTTC	CSGEVSGAWNEQFF
TRBV7-3	few	TRBD2	TRBJ2-1	TGTGCCAGCAGCTCCCCCCCGCTAGCGGGTAATGAGCAGTTCTTC	CASSSPPLAGNEQFF
TRBV27	many	.	TRBJ1-5	TGTGCCAGCAGGGGGACCGGGGGTCAGCCCCAGCATTTT	CASRGTGGQPQHF
TRBV5-1	.	.	TRBJ2-7	TGCGCCAGCAGCTTGGCCGGACAGACCCACGAGCAGTACTTC	CASSLAGQTHEQYF
TRBV28	few	.	TRBJ2-2	TGTGCCAGCAGTTTCCCCCTTCGAGGGGAGCTGTTTTTT	CASSFPLRGELFF
TRBV5-6	once	TRBD2	TRBJ2-1	TGTGCCAGCAGCGCCCCGGGACTAGCGGGGGAGAATGAGCAGTTCTTC	CASSAPGLAGENEQFF
TRBV12-3/TRBV12-4	.	TRBD2	TRBJ2-1	TGTGCCAGCAGCTTTATACTAGCGGAATACAATGAGCAGTTCTTC	CASSFILAEYNEQFF
TRBV28	.	.	TRBJ1-5	TGTGCCAGCAGTCCACTAATAAGGGTGAGCAATCAGCCCCAGCATTTT	CASSPLIRVSNQPQHF
TRBV6-5	.	TRBD2	TRBJ2-1	TGTGCCAGCAGTACGAGCGGGAGGCAGCAGTTCTTC	CASSTSGRQQFF
TRBV4-3	few	.	TRBJ1-1	TGCGCCAGCAGCCAACCGGGGGAGAGAGCTGAAGCTTTCTTT	CASSQPGERAEAFF
TRBV2	.	TRBD2	TRBJ2-5	TGTGCCAGCAGTGAAGCGGTAGCGGGGGGCCCAGAGACCCAGTACTTC	CASSEAVAGGPETQYF
TRBV12-3/TRBV12-4	.	TRBD1	TRBJ2-5	TGTGCCAGCAGACGGGACAGGGCCCTCCAAGAGACCCAGTACTTC	CASRRDRALQETQYF
TRBV4-2	.	.	TRBJ2-7	TGTGCCAGCAGGCTGTCCGGGACACCGGGCGAGCAGTACTTC	CASRLSGTPGEQYF
TRBV5-6	.	TRBD1	TRBJ2-7	TGTGCCAGCAGCGTGGGACAGCTGGAAGGCTACGAGCAGTACTTC	CASSVGQLEGYEQYF
TRBV7-6	.	TRBD2	TRBJ2-3	TGTGCCAGCAGCCCTCGACTAGCGTGGTCCCCAACGGGCACAGATACGCAGTATTTT	CASSPRLAWSPTGTDTQYF
TRBV25-1	.	.	TRBJ2-2	TGTGCCAGCACCCGGACAGTCACCGGGGAGCTGTTTTTT	CASTRTVTGELFF
TRBV28	few	.	TRBJ2-2	TGTGCCAGCAGTTCGGGCGTCGGGGAGCTGTTTTTT	CASSSGVGELFF
TRBV11-2	.	.	TRBJ2-5	TGTGCCAGCAGCTTAGTGTCCCGGGCACCACGTAACCCAGAGACCCAGTACTTC	CASSLVSRAPRNPETQYF
TRBV15	.	.	TRBJ1-2	TGTGCCACCAGCAGAGAAACTGGCGGGAACAGGGGCTACACCTTC	CATSRETGGNRGYTF
TRBV5-5	few	.	TRBJ2-3	TGTGCCAGCACCCTGGACTACCCAAAATTGGCAGATACGCAGTATTTT	CASTLDYPKLADTQYF
TRBV6-5	.	TRBD2	TRBJ2-5	TGTGCCAGCAGTTACTCGGGAGCGGGGACTCAAGAGACCCAGTACTTC	CASSYSGAGTQETQYF
TRBV29-1	.	.	TRBJ1-2	TGCAGCGTTGACAAGGAAGGCTACACCTTC	CSVDKEGYTF
TRBV3-1	few	.	TRBJ2-1	TGTGCCAGCAGGCCAACTAGATCCGGATACAATGAGCAGTTCTTC	CASRPTRSGYNEQFF
TRBV15	.	.	TRBJ2-4	TGTGCCACCAGCAGTACCGTTCGGGAAAACATTCAGTACTTC	CATSSTVRENIQYF
TRBV15	few	.	TRBJ1-1	TGTGCCACCAGCAGAGATCCCAGGGGGAACACTGAAGCTTTCTTT	CATSRDPRGNTEAFF
TRBV20-1	few	.	TRBJ2-3	TGCAGTGCTAGAGATGCACGGGGCACTAGCACAGATACGCAGTATTTT	CSARDARGTSTDTQYF